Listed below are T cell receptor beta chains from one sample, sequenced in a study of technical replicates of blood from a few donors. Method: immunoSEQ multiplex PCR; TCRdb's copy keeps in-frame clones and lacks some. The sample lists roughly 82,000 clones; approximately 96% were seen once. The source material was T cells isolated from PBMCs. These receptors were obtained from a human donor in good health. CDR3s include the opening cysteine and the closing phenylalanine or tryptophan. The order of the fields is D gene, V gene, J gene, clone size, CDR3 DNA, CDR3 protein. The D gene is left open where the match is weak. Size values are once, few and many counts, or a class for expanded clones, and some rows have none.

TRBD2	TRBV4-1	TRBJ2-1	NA	TGCGCCAGCAGCCAAGCTACTAGCGGGAGGGCCCCCTACAATGAGCAGTTCTTC	CASSQATSGRAPYNEQFF
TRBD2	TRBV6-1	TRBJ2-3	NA	TGTGCCAGCAGTGAAGGGGTGGTGCTAGCGGGAGGATTCGCAGATACGCAGTATTTT	CASSEGVVLAGGFADTQYF
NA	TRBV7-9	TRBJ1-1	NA	TGTGCCAGCATGCTACCCGGGAAGAACACTGAAGCTTTCTTT	CASMLPGKNTEAFF
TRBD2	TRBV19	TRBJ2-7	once	TGTGCCAGTAGTGACGGGAGGAACGAGCAGTACTTC	CASSDGRNEQYF
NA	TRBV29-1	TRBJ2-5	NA	TGCAGCGTTGATTTCGGGCAGGGGCAAGAGACCCAGTACTTC	CSVDFGQGQETQYF
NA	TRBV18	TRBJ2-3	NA	TGTGCCAGCTCCCCGTTTTCCACAGATACGCAGTATTTT	CASSPFSTDTQYF
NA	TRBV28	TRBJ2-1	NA	TGTGCCAGCAGTTTACCCTACAGCCAAAGCTCCTACAATGAGCAGTTCTTC	CASSLPYSQSSYNEQFF
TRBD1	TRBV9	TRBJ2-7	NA	TGTGCCAGCAGCGAGACAGGGTGGGAGCAGTACTTC	CASSETGWEQYF
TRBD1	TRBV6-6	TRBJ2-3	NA	TGTGCCAGCAATAAGACAGGGATTCCCACAGATACGCAGTATTTT	CASNKTGIPTDTQYF
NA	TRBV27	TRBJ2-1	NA	TGTGCCAGCAGTCTAGTGAGCTCCTACAATGAGCAGTTCTTC	CASSLVSSYNEQFF
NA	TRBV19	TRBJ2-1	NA	TGTGCCAGTAGTTCCCTAGGCGATGCGGGTGAGCAGTTCTTC	CASSSLGDAGEQFF
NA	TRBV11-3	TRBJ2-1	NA	TGTGCCAGCAGTTTATACAGGGTCTGGGATGAGCAGTTCTTC	CASSLYRVWDEQFF
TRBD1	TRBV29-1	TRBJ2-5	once	TGCAGCGTAGCCCGGACAGGGGGCCGAGAGACCCAGTACTTC	CSVARTGGRETQYF
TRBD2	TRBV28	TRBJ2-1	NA	TGTGCCAGCAGTTTTTGGAGCGGGGGGTCCTACAATGAGCAGTTCTTC	CASSFWSGGSYNEQFF
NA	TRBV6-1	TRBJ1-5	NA	TGTGCCAGCAGTGATTCGGCAGGGTTCGATCCCCAGCATTTT	CASSDSAGFDPQHF
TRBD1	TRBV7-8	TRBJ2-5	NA	TGTGCCAGCAGCTTAGGACAGGGAGAGACCCAGTACTTC	CASSLGQGETQYF
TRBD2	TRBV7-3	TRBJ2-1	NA	TGTGCCAGCAGTCGACTAGCGGGACTCTACAATGAGCAGTTCTTC	CASSRLAGLYNEQFF
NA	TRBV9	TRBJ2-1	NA	TGTGCCAGCAGCGTAGGTCGGGGGATCACCTACAATGAGCAGTTCTTC	CASSVGRGITYNEQFF
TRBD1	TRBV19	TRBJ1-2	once	TGTGCCAGTAGTACACCAGGGACAGGGACTGGCTACACCTTC	CASSTPGTGTGYTF
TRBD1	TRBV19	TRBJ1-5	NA	TGTGCCAGTAGTTGGACAGGGGTGTTAAATCAGCCCCAGCATTTT	CASSWTGVLNQPQHF
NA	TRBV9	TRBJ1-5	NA	TGTGCCAGCAGCCCGCGGTGGGGGGGTATAGAGCCCCAGCATTTT	CASSPRWGGIEPQHF
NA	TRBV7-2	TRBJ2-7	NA	TGTGCCAGCAGCTTAGCGCGGGTCTCCTACGAGCAGTACTTC	CASSLARVSYEQYF
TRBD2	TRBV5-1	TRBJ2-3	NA	TGCGCCAGCAGCTTGGAGACTAGCGGGTTTCCGGATACGCAGTATTTT	CASSLETSGFPDTQYF
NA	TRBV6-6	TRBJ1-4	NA	TGTGCCAGCAGTTACTTACAGGGATGGAAACTGTTTTTT	CASSYLQGWKLFF
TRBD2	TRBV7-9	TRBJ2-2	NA	TGTGCCAGCAGTTCTAGCGGGAGGGGGAGCACCGGGGAGCTGTTTTTT	CASSSSGRGSTGELFF
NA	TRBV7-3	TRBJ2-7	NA	TGTGCCACCCAGGTGGGGACTGACAACGAGCAGTACTTC	CATQVGTDNEQYF
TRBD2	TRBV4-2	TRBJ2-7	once	TGTGCCAGCAGCCAAGAGAGACTAGCGGGAGATAACGAGCAGTACTTC	CASSQERLAGDNEQYF
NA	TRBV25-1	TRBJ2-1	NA	TGTGCCAGCGGAACAGGGAATGAGCAGTTCTTC	CASGTGNEQFF
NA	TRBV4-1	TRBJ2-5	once	TGCGCCAGCAGCCAAGCCCTGGGCTCTTTGGAGACCCAGTACTTC	CASSQALGSLETQYF
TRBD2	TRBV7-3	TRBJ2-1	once	TGTGCCAGCAGCTTACTTCTAGCGGGAGGGGATGAGCAGTTCTTC	CASSLLLAGGDEQFF
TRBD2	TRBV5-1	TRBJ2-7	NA	TGCGCCAGCAGCTTTCGCGGGAGCACCTACGAGCAGTACTTC	CASSFRGSTYEQYF
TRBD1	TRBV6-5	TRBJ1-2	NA	TGTGCCAGCAGTTATCTCGCGTTGGACAGGGGAGGCTACACCTTC	CASSYLALDRGGYTF
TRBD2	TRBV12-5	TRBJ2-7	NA	TGTGCTAGTGGTTGGTCCGCCGTTCCGGGGACTAGAACCTACGAGCAGTACTTC	CASGWSAVPGTRTYEQYF
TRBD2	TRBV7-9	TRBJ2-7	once	TGTGCCAGCAGCTTAGCGCTGGGGGGGGAGCAGTACTTC	CASSLALGGEQYF
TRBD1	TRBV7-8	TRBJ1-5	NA	TGTGCCAGCAGCCTTGACAGGGGAATCGGTCAGCCCCAGCATTTT	CASSLDRGIGQPQHF
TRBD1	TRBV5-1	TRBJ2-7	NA	TGCGCCAGCAGCTCAGGACAGGGGGTTTGGGACGAGCAGTACTTC	CASSSGQGVWDEQYF
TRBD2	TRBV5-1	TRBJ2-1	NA	TGCGCCAGCAGCTCTTCTACCGGGACTAGCGGGAGGCTTGGAAGCTCCTACAATGAGCAGTTCTTC	CASSSSTGTSGRLGSSYNEQFF
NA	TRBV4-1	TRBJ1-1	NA	TGCGCCAGCAGCCAAGAAGTCAGGGGTAACACTGAAGCTTTCTTT	CASSQEVRGNTEAFF
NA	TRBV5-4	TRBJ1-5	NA	TGTGCCAGCAGCTTGGAGAGGAATCAGCCCCAGCATTTT	CASSLERNQPQHF
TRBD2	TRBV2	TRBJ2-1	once	TGTGCCAGCAGTTGGACTAGCGGGACCTCCTACAATGAGCAGTTCTTC	CASSWTSGTSYNEQFF
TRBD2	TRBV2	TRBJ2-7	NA	TGTGCCAGCAAAAAGCGGGAGGTGACCTACGAGCAGTACTTC	CASKKREVTYEQYF
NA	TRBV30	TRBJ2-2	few	TGTGCCTGGAGTGTCCAGAACACCGGGGAGCTGTTTTTT	CAWSVQNTGELFF
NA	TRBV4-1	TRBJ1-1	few	TGCGCCAGCAGCCGACAGAAGAACACTGAAGCTTTCTTT	CASSRQKNTEAFF
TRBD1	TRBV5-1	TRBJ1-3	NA	TGCGCCAGCAGCTCAGGACAGGAGGACACCATATATTTT	CASSSGQEDTIYF
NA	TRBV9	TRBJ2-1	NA	TGTGCCAGCAGCGTAGAATTAGGGGACAATGAGCAGTTCTTC	CASSVELGDNEQFF
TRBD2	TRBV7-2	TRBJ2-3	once	TGTGCCAGCAGCCCCCGGACTAGCGGGCCCGAAACTAGCACAGATACGCAGTATTTT	CASSPRTSGPETSTDTQYF
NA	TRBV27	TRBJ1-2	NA	TGTGCCAGCAGTTTGAGCCCGTGGTCCCCTGGCTACACCTTC	CASSLSPWSPGYTF
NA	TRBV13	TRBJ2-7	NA	TGTGCCAGCAGCATCGGGGGCTCCTACGAGCAGTACTTC	CASSIGGSYEQYF